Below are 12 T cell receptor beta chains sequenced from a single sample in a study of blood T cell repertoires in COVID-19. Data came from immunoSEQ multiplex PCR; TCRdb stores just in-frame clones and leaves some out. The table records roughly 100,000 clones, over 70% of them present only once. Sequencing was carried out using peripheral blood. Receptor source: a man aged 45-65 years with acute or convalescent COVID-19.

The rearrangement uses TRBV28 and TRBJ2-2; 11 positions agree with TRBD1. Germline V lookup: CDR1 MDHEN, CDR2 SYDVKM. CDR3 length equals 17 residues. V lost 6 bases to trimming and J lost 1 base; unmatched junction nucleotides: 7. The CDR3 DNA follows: TGTGCCAGCAGCCCATCCGGGACAGGGGGGAACACCGGGGAGCTGTTTTTT. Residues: CASSPSGTGGNTGELFF.

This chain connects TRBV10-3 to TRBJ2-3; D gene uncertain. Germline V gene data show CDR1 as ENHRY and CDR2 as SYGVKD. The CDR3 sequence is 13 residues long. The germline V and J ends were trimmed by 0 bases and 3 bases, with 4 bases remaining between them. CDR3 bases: TGTGCCATCAGTGAGTCTACTACAGATACGCAGTATTTT. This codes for CAISESTTDTQYF.

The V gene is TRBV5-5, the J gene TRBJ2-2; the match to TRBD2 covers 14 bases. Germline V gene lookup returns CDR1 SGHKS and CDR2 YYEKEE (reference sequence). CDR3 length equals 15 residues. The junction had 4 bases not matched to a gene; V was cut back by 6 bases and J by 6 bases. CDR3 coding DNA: TGTGCCAGCAATTCGGGACTAGCGGGAGCCGGGGAGCTGTTTTTT. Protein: CASNSGLAGAGELFF.

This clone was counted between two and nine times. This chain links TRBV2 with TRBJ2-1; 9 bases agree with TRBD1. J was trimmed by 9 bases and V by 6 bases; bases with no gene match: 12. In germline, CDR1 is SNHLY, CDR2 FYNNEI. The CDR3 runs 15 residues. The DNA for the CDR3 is TGTGCCAGCAGAAAGAGAAGGACAGGGGAAGGTGAGCAGTTCTTC. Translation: CASRKRRTGEGEQFF.

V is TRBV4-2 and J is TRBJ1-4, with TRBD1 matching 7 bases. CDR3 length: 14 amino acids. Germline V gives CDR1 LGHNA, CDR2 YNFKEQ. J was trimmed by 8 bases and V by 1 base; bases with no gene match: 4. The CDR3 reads CASSQGPGGEKLFF. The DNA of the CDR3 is TGTGCCAGCAGCCAAGGGCCAGGGGGAGAAAAACTGTTTTTT.

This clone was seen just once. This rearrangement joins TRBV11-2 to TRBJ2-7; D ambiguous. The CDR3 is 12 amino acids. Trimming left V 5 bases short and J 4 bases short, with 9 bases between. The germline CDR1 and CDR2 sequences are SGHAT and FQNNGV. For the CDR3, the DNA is TGTGCCAGCAGCCAACAGCAATACGAGCAGTACTTC. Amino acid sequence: CASSQQQYEQYF.

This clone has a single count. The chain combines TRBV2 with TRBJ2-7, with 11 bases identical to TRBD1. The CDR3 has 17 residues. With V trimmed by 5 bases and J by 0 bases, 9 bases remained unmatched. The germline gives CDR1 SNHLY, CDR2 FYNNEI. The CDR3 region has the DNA TGTGCCAGCAGTTCGGGACAGGGGGTTTCCAGCTCCTACGAGCAGTACTTC. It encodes CASSSGQGVSSSYEQYF.

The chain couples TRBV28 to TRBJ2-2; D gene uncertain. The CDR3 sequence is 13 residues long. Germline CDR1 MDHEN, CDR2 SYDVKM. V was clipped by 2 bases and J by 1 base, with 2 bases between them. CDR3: CASSLQNTGELFF. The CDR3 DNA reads TGTGCCAGCAGTTTACAGAACACCGGGGAGCTGTTTTTT.

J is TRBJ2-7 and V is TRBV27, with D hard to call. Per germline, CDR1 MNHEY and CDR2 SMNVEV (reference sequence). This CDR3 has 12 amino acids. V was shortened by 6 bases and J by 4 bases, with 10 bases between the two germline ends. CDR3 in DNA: TGTGCCAGCAGATCTGGCTCTTACGAGCAGTACTTC. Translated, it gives CASRSGSYEQYF.

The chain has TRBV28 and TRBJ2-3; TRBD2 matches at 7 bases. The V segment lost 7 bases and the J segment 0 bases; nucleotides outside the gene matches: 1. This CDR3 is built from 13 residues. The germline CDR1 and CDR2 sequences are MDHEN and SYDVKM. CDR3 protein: CASKRGSTDTQYF. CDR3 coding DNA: TGTGCCAGCAAGCGGGGTAGCACAGATACGCAGTATTTT.

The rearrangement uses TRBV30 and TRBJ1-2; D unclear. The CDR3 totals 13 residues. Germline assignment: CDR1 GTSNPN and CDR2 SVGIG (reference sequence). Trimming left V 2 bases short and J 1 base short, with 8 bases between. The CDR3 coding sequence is TGTGCCTGGAGTCTTGACTTTAACTATGGCTACACCTTC. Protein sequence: CAWSLDFNYGYTF.

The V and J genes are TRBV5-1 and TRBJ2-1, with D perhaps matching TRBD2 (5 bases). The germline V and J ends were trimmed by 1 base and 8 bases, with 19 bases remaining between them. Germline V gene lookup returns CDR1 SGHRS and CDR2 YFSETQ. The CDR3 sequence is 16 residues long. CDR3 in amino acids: CASSLIGITSPHEQFF. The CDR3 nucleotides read TGCGCCAGCAGCTTGATAGGGATCACTAGTCCCCATGAGCAGTTCTTC.